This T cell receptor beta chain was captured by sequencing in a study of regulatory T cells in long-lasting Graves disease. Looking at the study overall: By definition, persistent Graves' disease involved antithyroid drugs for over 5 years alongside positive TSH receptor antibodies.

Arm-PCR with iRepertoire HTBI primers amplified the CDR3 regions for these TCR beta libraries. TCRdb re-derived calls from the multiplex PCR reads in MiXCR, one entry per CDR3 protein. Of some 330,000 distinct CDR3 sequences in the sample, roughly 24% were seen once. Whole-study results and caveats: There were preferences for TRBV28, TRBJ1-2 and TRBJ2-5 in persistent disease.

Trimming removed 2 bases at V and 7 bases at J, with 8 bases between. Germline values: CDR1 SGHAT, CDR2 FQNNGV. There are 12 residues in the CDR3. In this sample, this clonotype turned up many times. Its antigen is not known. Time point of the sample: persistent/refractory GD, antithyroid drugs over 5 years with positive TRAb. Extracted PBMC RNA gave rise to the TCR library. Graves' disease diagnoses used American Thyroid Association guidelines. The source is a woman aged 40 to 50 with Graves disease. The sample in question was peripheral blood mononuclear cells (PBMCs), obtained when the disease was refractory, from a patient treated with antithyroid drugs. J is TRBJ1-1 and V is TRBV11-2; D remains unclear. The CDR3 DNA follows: TGTGCCAGCAGCTTATCACCTCATGAAGCTTTCTTT. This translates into CASSLSPHEAFF.